The 25 T cell receptor beta chains below all came from one sample that was sequenced in a study of control samples from healthy donors and cancer patients. Produced via immunoSEQ multiplex PCR; TCRdb's table is partial and in-frame only. The sample has 100,000 to 120,000 clones, roughly 90% seen once; the top ten hold around 3.5%. Sequencing used PBMCs. Receptors were obtained from a woman in her sixties or seventies with lung cancer.

J is TRBJ1-1 and V is TRBV18; unclear D gene. Germline values: CDR1 KGHSH, CDR2 LQKENI. The CDR3 spans 15 residues. Trimming cost V 6 bases and J 0 bases, with 14 bases left between them. CDR3 DNA sequence: TGTGCCAGCTCGAGTTCGCAAAGCATGAACACTGAAGCTTTCTTT. Protein product: CASSSSQSMNTEAFF.

CDR3 sequence: CASSRTSAGAQYF. The CDR3, as DNA: TGTGCCAGCAGTCGGACTAGCGCGGGGGCCCAGTACTTC. V and J are TRBV6-6 and TRBJ2-5; 9 bases are shared with TRBD2. Per the germline V gene, CDR1 is MNHNY and CDR2 is SVGAGI (reference sequence). There are 13 residues in the CDR3. J gave up 9 bases and V 5 bases, and 7 bases lay outside the gene matches.

The chain links TRBV9 to TRBJ1-1, with D perhaps TRBD1 (6 bases). There are 18 residues in the CDR3. The ends were cut back, 3 bases at V and 1 base at J, with 22 bases in the middle. From germline, CDR1 is SGDLS and CDR2 YYNGEE. This CDR3 is CASSARGWSGSQNTEAFF. Written as DNA, the CDR3 is TGTGCCAGCAGCGCCAGGGGATGGTCAGGGTCCCAGAACACTGAAGCTTTCTTT.

The J gene is TRBJ1-2, the V gene TRBV6-5, with 7 bases that match TRBD1. The CDR3 contains 16 residues. V dropped 2 bases and J dropped 4; count of bases not matched to a gene: 10. Germline CDR1 is MNHEY and CDR2 is SVGAGI. CDR3 loop: CASSYGTGASSYGYTF. In DNA form, the CDR3 reads TGTGCCAGCAGTTACGGCACAGGGGCTAGTAGCTATGGCTACACCTTC.

The gene calls are TRBV18 and TRBJ1-2, with TRBD1 matching over 9 bases. The CDR3 runs 15 residues. From germline, CDR1 is KGHSH and CDR2 LQKENI. The ends lost 0 bases at V and 9 bases at J; junction bases unmatched: 8. CDR3 sequence: CASSPPWDRENSYTF. Written as DNA, the CDR3 is TGTGCCAGCTCACCACCATGGGACAGGGAGAACAGCTACACCTTC.

The chain is built from TRBV25-1 and TRBJ1-2; D not certain. The V gene's germline CDR1 is MGHDK and CDR2 SYGVNS. This CDR3 is built from 14 residues. V dropped 0 bases and J dropped 2 bases, with 7 bases sitting between them. CDR3 amino acids: CASSEYSVNYGYTF. The CDR3 nucleotides are TGTGCCAGCAGTGAATATAGCGTGAACTATGGCTACACCTTC.

The chain joins TRBV28 to TRBJ1-1, with D possibly being TRBD1 (6 bases). V was cut by 10 bases and J by 1 base, with 16 bases left in between. CDR1 MDHEN and CDR2 SYDVKM come from the germline V gene. The CDR3 consists of 14 residues. Here the CDR3 DNA reads TGTGCCACCACAAAACAGGGTTGGAACACTGAAGCTTTCTTT. Translated, it gives CATTKQGWNTEAFF. Variable domain in full (rest from reference TRBV28 and TRBJ1-1): DVKVTQSSRYLVKRTGEKVFLECVQDMDHENMFWYRQDPGLGLRLIYFSYDVKMKEKGDIPEGYSVSREKKERFSLILESASTNQTSMYLCATTKQGWNTEAFFGQGTRLTVV.

The chain has TRBV9 and TRBJ2-2, with 8 positions matching TRBD1. CDR3 length: 15 residues. V lost 1 base and J lost 6; bases outside the gene matches: 5. The V gene's germline CDR1 is SGDLS and CDR2 YYNGEE. CDR3 bases: TGTGCCAGCAGCGTACTACAGGGGGGATCCGGGGAGCTGTTTTTT. Translated, it gives CASSVLQGGSGELFF.

This rearrangement joins TRBV13 to TRBJ1-1; D is uncertain. The germline V and J ends were trimmed by 3 bases and 0 bases, with 5 bases remaining between them. Germline values: CDR1 PRHDT, CDR2 FYEKMQ (reference sequence). The CDR3 is 13 amino acids. The CDR3 region is CASSFALNTEAFF. CDR3 nucleotide sequence: TGTGCCAGCAGCTTTGCCTTGAACACTGAAGCTTTCTTT.

This chain uses TRBV15 with TRBJ2-5, with 11 bases identical to TRBD1. Unmatched junction bases numbered 2, after V lost 4 bases and J lost 1 base. This CDR3 contains 15 residues. Per germline, CDR1 LNHNV and CDR2 YYDKDF (reference sequence). CDR3 DNA: TGTGCCACCAGCATGGACAGGGGGCTCCAAGAGACCCAGTACTTC. Translated, it gives CATSMDRGLQETQYF.

The chain carries TRBV4-1 and TRBJ2-2, with 12 bases aligning to TRBD2. The CDR3 extends over 22 amino acids. Germline CDR1 and CDR2: MGHRA and YSYEKL. V lost 1 base and J lost 3; bases outside the gene matches: 18. DNA for the CDR3: TGCGCCAGCAGCCAAGGGGGTGGACTAGCGGGGATGGTGGGCTTCGACACCGGGGAGCTGTTTTTT. Translation gives CASSQGGGLAGMVGFDTGELFF.

The gene calls are TRBV11-2 and TRBJ2-7; no firm D call. There are 14 residues in the CDR3. Germline V gene sequence: CDR1 SGHAT, CDR2 FQNNGV. V was clipped by 5 bases and J by 0 bases, with 11 bases between them. CDR3 DNA: TGTGCCAGCAGCCTATACGCGGCCTCCTACGAGCAGTACTTC. This gives the protein CASSLYAASYEQYF.

The gene calls are TRBV7-6 and TRBJ2-2, with 10 bases aligning to TRBD1. V lost 5 bases, J lost 6 bases, and 9 bases stayed unmatched. Germline CDR1 reads SGHVS; CDR2 reads FNYEAQ. The CDR3 sequence is 16 residues long. The CDR3 DNA is TGTGCCAGCAGCCCACGGACAGGGGGTGTCGCCGGGGAGCTGTTTTTT. This encodes CASSPRTGGVAGELFF.

The chain couples TRBV6-5 to TRBJ2-7; 9 bases align to TRBD2. There are 14 residues in the CDR3. J was trimmed by 5 bases and V by 4 bases; bases with no gene match: 6. The V gene's germline CDR1 is MNHEY and CDR2 SVGAGI. This chain's CDR3 is CASSLAGEDNEQYF. The CDR3 DNA follows: TGTGCCAGCAGTTTAGCGGGAGAGGATAACGAGCAGTACTTC.

This clone appeared a single time. CDR3 sequence reads: CASSVAVDSTDTQYF. The CDR3 nucleotides read TGTGCCAGCAGCGTAGCGGTGGACAGCACAGATACGCAGTATTTT. J is TRBJ2-3 and V is TRBV9; no firm D call. CDR3 length: 15 residues. V lost 0 bases, J lost 0 bases, and 8 bases lay in between. Germline V gene sequence: CDR1 SGDLS, CDR2 YYNGEE. The variable domain in full, completed from reference TRBV9 and TRBJ2-3, reads DSGVTQTPKHLITATGQRVTLRCSPRSGDLSVYWYQQSLDQGLQFLIQYYNGEERAKGNILERFSAQQFPDLHSELNLSSLELGDSALYFCASSVAVDSTDTQYFGPGTRLTVL.

Here the CDR3 DNA reads TGTGCCAGCAGCTTTAGTCCAGGGGGCTATGAAGCTTTCTTT. Protein product: CASSFSPGGYEAFF. The chain joins TRBV5-8 to TRBJ1-1; 8 nucleotides align to TRBD1. The germline gives CDR1 SGHTS, CDR2 YDEGEE. The trim removed 2 bases at V and 7 bases at J, leaving 7 bases unmatched. This CDR3 has 14 residues.

The chain joins TRBV29-1 to TRBJ2-2; a possible D gene is TRBD1 (6 bases). The CDR3 is 13 amino acids. V was pared by 3 bases and J by 2 bases, with 7 bases between. Per germline, CDR1 SQVTM and CDR2 ANQGSEA. The CDR3 protein is CSVDRGNTGELFF. The CDR3, as DNA: TGCAGCGTTGACAGGGGAAACACCGGGGAGCTGTTTTTT.

The V and J genes are TRBV4-1 and TRBJ2-5; D gene unclear. V was trimmed by 1 base and J by 1 base, leaving 22 bases between them. The CDR3 is 19 residues long. Germline values: CDR1 MGHRA, CDR2 YSYEKL. CDR3 in amino acids: CASSQGPWRAQSIQETQYF. In nucleotides, the CDR3 is TGCGCCAGCAGCCAAGGCCCTTGGCGAGCCCAATCCATCCAAGAGACCCAGTACTTC.

The chain recombines TRBV5-5 with TRBJ2-2; TRBD2 agrees at 10 bases. Trimming removed 0 bases from V and 6 bases from J; junction bases left unmatched: 2. Germline loops: CDR1 SGHKS, CDR2 YYEKEE (reference sequence). The CDR3 extends over 15 amino acids. CDR3 loop: CASSLGTSGSGELFF. CDR3 nucleotides: TGTGCCAGCAGCTTGGGGACTAGCGGATCCGGGGAGCTGTTTTTT.

Here the CDR3 reads CASSYSRNEQFF. The CDR3 DNA reads TGTGCCAGCAGTTACTCTAGAAATGAGCAGTTCTTC. The chain is built from TRBV6-2 or TRBV6-3 and TRBJ2-1; D unclear. From germline, CDR1 is MNHEY and CDR2 SVGEGT. The V end was cut by 0 bases, the J end by 7 bases, with 4 bases between. The CDR3 extends over 12 amino acids.

The chain uses TRBV30 and TRBJ1-2, with 8 bases fitting TRBD1. Germline V gene data show CDR1 as GTSNPN and CDR2 as SVGIG (reference sequence). V shed 5 bases, J shed 4 bases, and the junction held 3 bases outside the gene matches. The CDR3 length is 12 residues. CDR3 region: CAWAGQAYGYTF. CDR3 coding DNA: TGTGCCTGGGCGGGACAGGCCTATGGCTACACCTTC.

This clone was found once. The chain joins TRBV6-4 to TRBJ2-2, with 7 bases that match TRBD2. The CDR3 contains 16 residues. The V segment lost 7 bases and the J segment 4 bases; nucleotides outside the gene matches: 12. Germline V gene sequence: CDR1 MRHNA, CDR2 SNTAGT. CDR3 sequence: CASTEDGSGSTGELFF. The CDR3 DNA reads as TGTGCCAGCACTGAAGATGGTAGCGGGTCCACCGGGGAGCTGTTTTTT.

The gene calls are TRBV11-2 and TRBJ1-1, with a tentative D call TRBD1 (5 bases). Deletions cut 6 bases from V and 5 bases from J, with 7 bases between. The CDR3 is 11 residues long. CDR1 and CDR2 (germline): SGHAT, FQNNGV. The CDR3 DNA follows: TGTGCCAGCAGATCAGGGACTGAAGCTTTCTTT. Protein product: CASRSGTEAFF.

This chain links TRBV7-9 with TRBJ2-7; 8 bases map to TRBD2. The germline CDR1 and CDR2 sequences are SEHNR and FQNEAQ (reference sequence). The CDR3 length is 14 residues. After removal of 4 bases from V and 3 bases from J, the junction contained 5 bases not matched to a gene. In DNA, the CDR3 is TGTGCCAGCAGCTCCCTCGGGACTAGCTACGAGCAGTACTTC. This encodes CASSSLGTSYEQYF.

The V and J genes are TRBV24-1 and TRBJ2-3; no firm D call. The CDR3 spans 13 residues. V was trimmed by 6 bases and J by 8 bases, leaving 14 bases between them. Germline V gene sequence: CDR1 KGHDR, CDR2 SFDVKD. The CDR3 DNA is TGTGCCACCAGTACCCCGGACGTGGGTACGCAGTATTTT. Its translation is CATSTPDVGTQYF.